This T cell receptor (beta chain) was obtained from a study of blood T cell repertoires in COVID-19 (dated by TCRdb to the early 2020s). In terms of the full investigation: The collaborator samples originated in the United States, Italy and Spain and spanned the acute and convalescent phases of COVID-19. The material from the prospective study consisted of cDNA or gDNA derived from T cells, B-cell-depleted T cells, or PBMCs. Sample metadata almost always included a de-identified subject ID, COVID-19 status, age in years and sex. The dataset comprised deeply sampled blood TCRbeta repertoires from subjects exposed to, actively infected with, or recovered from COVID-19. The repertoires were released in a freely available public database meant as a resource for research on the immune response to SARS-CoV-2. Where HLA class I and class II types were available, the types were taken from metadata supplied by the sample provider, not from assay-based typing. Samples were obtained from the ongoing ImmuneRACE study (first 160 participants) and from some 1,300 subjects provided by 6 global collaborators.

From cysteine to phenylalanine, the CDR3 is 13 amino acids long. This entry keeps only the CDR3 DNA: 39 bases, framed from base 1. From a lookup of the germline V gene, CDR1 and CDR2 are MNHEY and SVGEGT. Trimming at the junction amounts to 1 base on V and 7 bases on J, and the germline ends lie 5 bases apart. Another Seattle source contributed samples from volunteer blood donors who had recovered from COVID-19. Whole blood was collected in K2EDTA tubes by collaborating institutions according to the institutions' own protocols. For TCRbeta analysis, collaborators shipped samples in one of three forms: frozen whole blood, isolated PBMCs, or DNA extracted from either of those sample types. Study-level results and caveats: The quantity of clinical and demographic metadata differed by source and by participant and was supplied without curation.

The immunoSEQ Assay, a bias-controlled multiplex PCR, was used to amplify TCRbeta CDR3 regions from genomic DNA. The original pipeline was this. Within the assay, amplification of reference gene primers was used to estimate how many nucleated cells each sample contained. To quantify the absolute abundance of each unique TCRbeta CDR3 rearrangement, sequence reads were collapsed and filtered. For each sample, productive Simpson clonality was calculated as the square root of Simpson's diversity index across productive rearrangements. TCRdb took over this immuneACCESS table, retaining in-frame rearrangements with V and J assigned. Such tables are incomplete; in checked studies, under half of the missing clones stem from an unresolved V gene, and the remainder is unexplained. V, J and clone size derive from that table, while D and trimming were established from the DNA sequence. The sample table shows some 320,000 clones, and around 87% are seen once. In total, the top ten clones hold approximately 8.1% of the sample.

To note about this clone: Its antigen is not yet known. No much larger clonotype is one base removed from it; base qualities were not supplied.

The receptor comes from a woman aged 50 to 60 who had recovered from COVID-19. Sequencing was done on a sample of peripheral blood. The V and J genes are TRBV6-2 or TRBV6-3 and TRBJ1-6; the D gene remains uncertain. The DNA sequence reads TGTGCCAGCAGTTACTTTGAGAATTCACCCCTCCACTTT. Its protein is CASSYFENSPLHF.